This T cell receptor beta chain was observed in a study of blood T cell repertoires in COVID-19. Study-level background: Samples taken during acute and convalescent COVID-19 were collected in the United States, Italy and Spain. T cells, B-cell-depleted T cells, or PBMCs provided the cDNA or gDNA that served as material.

Methods used by the authors: It was from reference gene primer amplification that nucleated cell counts were estimated. TCRdb keeps only in-frame clones here, not all; method: immunoSEQ multiplex PCR. V and J calls and clone size are those listed in that table; D and trimming were worked out from the DNA. The sample consists of under 75,000 clones, 73% of them appearing once. V was pared by 6 bases and J by 4 bases, with 5 bases of the junction left unmatched. Germline CDR1 reads SGHTA; CDR2 reads FQGNSA. The CDR3 runs 16 residues. This sequence joins TRBV7-2 and TRBJ2-3, with 15 nucleotides matching TRBD2. This TCR was sampled from a man aged 55 to 70 with acute or convalescent COVID-19. Sample: peripheral blood. This chain's CDR3 is CASSGTSGGISDTQYF. CDR3 in DNA: TGTGCCAGCAGTGGGACTAGCGGGGGGATCTCAGATACGCAGTATTTT.